This T cell receptor (beta chain) was retrieved from a study of T cell repertoires in cytomegalovirus infection. Study overall: Used in the study were CMV epitopes, some recently identified and HLA-C-restricted, others well-studied and HLA-B-restricted. Indicated by public TCR beta signatures were CMV infection and matching HLA type. Broader study findings: Cumulated frequencies of public TCR beta families served to identify carriers of CMV plus the relevant HLA. In two of eight donors, the top clonotype was HLA-C-restricted CMV-specific.

TCRdb reprocessed the reads with MiXCR, giving one entry per CDR3 protein. In the table there are around 900,000 distinct CDR3 sequences, about a third of which are singletons. Comments on this clonotype: The antigen is not known.

The material was cultured CD8+ T cells from PBMCs, obtained from culture after CMV antigen stimulation. This clonotype was sampled from a human donor in good health (CMV status not recorded). Some clones in this sample may be carry-over from other donors' samples.

CDR3 region: CASSLNRQEVHYGYTF. The CDR3 nucleotides read TGTGCCAGCAGCCTCAATCGACAGGAGGTTCACTATGGCTACACCTTC. The chain has TRBV6-2 or TRBV6-3 and TRBJ1-2, with D possibly being TRBD1 (6 bases). Trimming removed 6 bases at V and 3 bases at J, with 20 bases between. Germline V gives CDR1 MNHEY, CDR2 SVGEGT. CDR3 size: 16 residues.